A single sample gave rise to the 5 T cell receptor beta chains below, sequenced in a study of blood T cell repertoires in COVID-19. Method: immunoSEQ multiplex PCR; TCRdb's copy keeps in-frame clones and lacks some. The sample carries some 90,000 clones, approximately 82% recorded once. The sample taken for sequencing was peripheral blood. All receptors come from a human donor in a cohort sampled during active COVID-19.

The rearrangement uses TRBV2 and TRBJ2-7, with 8 bases identical to TRBD2. After removal of 4 bases from V and 4 bases from J, the junction contained 6 bases not matched to a gene. This CDR3 is 14 amino acids long. CDR1 and CDR2 (germline): SNHLY, FYNNEI. CDR3 loop: CASSVLAGGYEQYF. The CDR3 bases are TGTGCCAGCAGTGTTCTAGCGGGCGGGTACGAGCAGTACTTC.

The chain has TRBV19 and TRBJ2-1; 10 bases align to TRBD2. The CDR3 covers 15 residues. Germline trimming cut 4 bases from V and 7 bases from J; bases unmatched to any gene: 7. Germline CDR1 LNHDA, CDR2 SQIVND (reference sequence). This CDR3 is CASSNQAGGANEQFF. In DNA form, the CDR3 reads TGTGCCAGTAGTAATCAAGCGGGAGGGGCGAATGAGCAGTTCTTC.

This clone was recorded a few times. The CDR3, as DNA: TGTGCCAGCAGCTTCGGACTAGCGGGAGTCTACAATGAGCAGTTCTTC. This codes for CASSFGLAGVYNEQFF. The chain carries TRBV7-9 and TRBJ2-1; 13 positions agree with TRBD2. Trimming removed 3 bases from V and 3 bases from J; junction bases left unmatched: 2. The CDR3 contains 16 residues. Germline assignment: CDR1 SEHNR and CDR2 FQNEAQ (reference sequence). Based on the CDR3 plus reference TRBV7-9 and TRBJ2-1, the full variable domain is DTGVSQNPRHKITKRGQNVTFRCDPISEHNRLYWYRQTLGQGPEFLTYFQNEAQLEKSRLLSDRFSAERPKGSFSTLEIQRTEQGDSAMYLCASSFGLAGVYNEQFFGPGTRLTVL.

The chain is built from TRBV2 and TRBJ2-6; 7 bases align to TRBD1. The CDR3 has 15 residues. The trim removed 6 bases at V and 2 bases at J, leaving 4 bases unmatched. Germline V CDR1 and CDR2: SNHLY, FYNNEI. The CDR3 DNA sequence: TGTGCCAGCAGGGATCAGGGGGCTGGGGCCAACGTCCTGACTTTC. As protein: CASRDQGAGANVLTF.

The V gene is TRBV6-5, the J gene TRBJ2-7; TRBD2 agrees at 9 bases. The CDR3 consists of 14 residues. The germline gives CDR1 MNHEY, CDR2 SVGAGI. Trimming removed 6 bases from V and 2 bases from J; junction bases left unmatched: 5. Here the CDR3 reads CASRVSGSTYEQYF. For the CDR3, the DNA is TGTGCCAGCAGAGTTAGCGGGAGTACCTACGAGCAGTACTTC.